What follows are 6 T cell receptor beta chains derived from one specimen sequenced in a study of control samples from healthy donors and cancer patients. TCRdb's table, derived via immunoSEQ multiplex PCR, lists solely in-frame clones and lacks some. Among over 150,000 clones, approximately 94% were seen once, and the ten largest hold around 15%. Sequenced: PBMCs. The receptors come from a man in his sixties with colorectal cancer.

CDR3 nucleotides: TGTGCCAGCAGTTACGGTCCGAACACTGAAGCTTTCTTT. Translating gives CASSYGPNTEAFF. The chain is built from TRBV6-6 and TRBJ1-1; D is undetermined. Trimming stripped 2 bases from V and 1 base from J, with 5 bases between. CDR3 length: 13 amino acids. Germline values: CDR1 MNHNY, CDR2 SVGAGI (reference sequence).

The chain combines TRBV9 with TRBJ2-1; 8 positions agree with TRBD1. Unmatched junction bases numbered 12, after V lost 2 bases and J lost 5 bases. The germline gives CDR1 SGDLS, CDR2 YYNGEE. The CDR3 runs to 17 residues. The CDR3 reads CASSVSRNRGYNNEQFF. DNA of the CDR3: TGTGCCAGCAGCGTCTCCCGAAACAGGGGGTATAACAATGAGCAGTTCTTC.

This clone was detected only once. This chain links TRBV3-1 (or the pseudogene TRBV3-2) with TRBJ1-5; possible D gene TRBD1, 6 bases. The CDR3 is made up of 17 amino acids. The germline V and J ends were trimmed by 4 bases and 1 base, with 17 bases remaining between them. The germline V gene encodes CDR1 LGHDT and CDR2 YNNKEL (reference sequence). The CDR3 DNA follows: TGTGCCAGCAGCCTTCAAGGGGGGGCGGGAAGCAATCAGCCCCAGCATTTT. This encodes CASSLQGGAGSNQPQHF.

The V and J genes are TRBV19 and TRBJ1-1; maybe TRBD1 (5 bases). Trimming took 5 bases from V and 0 from J, leaving 22 bases between them. This CDR3 contains 18 residues. The V gene's germline CDR1 is LNHDA and CDR2 SQIVND (reference sequence). The CDR3 loop is CASSRSNAAGRLNTEAFF. The CDR3 coding sequence is TGTGCCAGTAGTCGATCGAACGCGGCAGGGAGATTGAACACTGAAGCTTTCTTT.

V and J are TRBV18 and TRBJ2-3; TRBD1 agrees at 7 bases. J gave up 1 base and V 3 bases, and 7 bases lay outside the gene matches. CDR1 is KGHSH and CDR2 is LQKENI in the germline V gene. CDR3 length: 16 residues. The CDR3 loop reads CASSPRGGAGTDTQYF. The CDR3 DNA reads as TGTGCCAGCTCACCCAGAGGGGGCGCAGGCACAGATACGCAGTATTTT.

The chain couples TRBV6-1 to TRBJ2-2; 7 bases fit TRBD1. The germline V gene encodes CDR1 MNHNS and CDR2 SASEGT. Trimming took 3 bases from V and 8 from J; bases not matched to a gene: 6. This CDR3 is 14 amino acids long. CDR3 region: CASSETGPKGELFF. The CDR3, as DNA: TGTGCCAGCAGTGAGACAGGGCCAAAGGGGGAGCTGTTTTTT.